Sequencing of this T cell receptor beta chain was carried out in a study of technical replicates of blood from a handful of donors. CDR3 length equals 16 residues. From germline, CDR1 is SGDLS and CDR2 YYNGEE. V lost 3 bases and J lost 7; bases outside the gene matches: 13. Clones were read by immunoSEQ multiplex PCR, and TCRdb kept only the in-frame ones, dropping some. The sample carries 56,000 or so clones, 90% to 95% recorded once. The chain couples TRBV9 to TRBJ2-1; 7 bases map to TRBD2. Material: PBMCs. The sequence was collected from a human donor in good health. Some clones in this sample may be carry-over from other donors' samples. The CDR3 bases are TGTGCCAGCAGCGCCCATGGGGCCGGGGGGACGAATGAGCAGTTCTTC. Amino acid sequence: CASSAHGAGGTNEQFF. Complete variable domain (other parts from reference TRBV9 and TRBJ2-1): DSGVTQTPKHLITATGQRVTLRCSPRSGDLSVYWYQQSLDQGLQFLIQYYNGEERAKGNILERFSAQQFPDLHSELNLSSLELGDSALYFCASSAHGAGGTNEQFFGPGTRLTVL.